These T cell receptor beta chains were read from a single sample in a study of T-cell reconstitution after alpha-beta-depleted transplantation in children. TCRdb redid the calling of the PCR reads with MiXCR, one entry per CDR3 protein. The sample consists of 500,000 to 750,000 distinct CDR3 sequences, 13% of them appearing once. The starting material was PBMCs, mostly from graft donor cells, obtained 360 days after TCRalphabeta/CD19-depleted stem cell transplant. All receptors derive from a male patient aged 10 to 17 who had a stem cell transplant for acute myeloid leukemia, so the T cells may come from the graft donor. Each CDR3 is given without its conserved first and last residue.

J,V,CDR3
TRBJ2-5,TRBV29-1,SVENRAGPSLGETQY
TRBJ2-7,TRBV29-1,SVEWGKGGRGYEQY
TRBJ1-2,TRBV7-6,ASSLGTYGGIYGYT
TRBJ2-2,TRBV12-3/TRBV12-4,ASEGRGTNTGELF
TRBJ2-7,TRBV11-2,ASSARDRGRSYEQY
TRBJ2-5,TRBV29-1,SANGYFEETQY
TRBJ2-2,TRBV4-2,ASSLGVPSGSGELF
TRBJ2-1,TRBV5-1,ASSLELTSGSYNEQF
TRBJ2-5,TRBV10-3,AISGDRDQETQY
TRBJ2-1,TRBV29-1,TTGREAYNEQF
TRBJ2-4,TRBV18,ASSPLGSGTVAKNIQY
TRBJ2-7,TRBV14,ASSQDRTAGTGRYEQY
TRBJ1-2,TRBV6-2/TRBV6-3,ASSSDGGYGYT
TRBJ2-3,TRBV28,ASSLRGSEDTQY
TRBJ2-5,TRBV28,ASSLWALRRETQY
TRBJ1-6,TRBV25-1,ASSAPRQGTRNSPLH
TRBJ1-1,TRBV5-1,ASSPSTVNTEAF
TRBJ2-7,TRBV2,ASRVAVSYEQY
TRBJ2-7,TRBV14,ASSQQRVVHEQY
TRBJ2-1,TRBV6-2/TRBV6-3,ASSAHRGLSSYNEQF
TRBJ2-6,TRBV6-1,ASTPTGSGANVLT
TRBJ2-7,TRBV6-2/TRBV6-3,ASSPGPLSEQY
TRBJ2-7,TRBV28,ASAPGGGRAEIYSYEQY
TRBJ2-1,TRBV20-1,SAGGLAGHNEQF
TRBJ2-7,TRBV30,AWNQGSYEQY
TRBJ2-7,TRBV20-1,SAGSGTSVSYEQY
TRBJ1-1,TRBV7-2,ASSSTWDRVPEAF
TRBJ2-1,TRBV7-3,ASSFQGLDEQF
TRBJ2-2,TRBV6-5,ASIGQGELF
TRBJ1-2,TRBV7-9,ASSATRDRAWGYT
TRBJ2-1,TRBV15,ATSRGRSSYNEQF
TRBJ2-1,TRBV24-1,AAGTVYNEQF
TRBJ1-1,TRBV18,ASSPPEGREAF
TRBJ2-1,TRBV5-1,ASSLPHDRGTSYNEQF
TRBJ2-7,TRBV7-2,ASSLAGDRYEQY
TRBJ2-7,TRBV6-5,ARPTLGWTYEQY
TRBJ2-1,TRBV5-1,ASSKSGVSYNEQF
TRBJ2-7,TRBV11-2,ASSTTSGSYEQY
TRBJ2-7,TRBV20-1,SARLLQASLGEQY
TRBJ1-5,TRBV29-1,SVRRGPQPQH
TRBJ2-7,TRBV4-3,ASSQDRQVSYEQY
TRBJ2-7,TRBV20-1,SAPHLAGGPPLEQY